The clone carrying this T cell receptor beta chain was recorded at least ten times. This entry belongs to a study of T-cell reconstitution after alpha-beta-depleted transplantation in children. Unique molecular identifiers featured in how the TCRbeta library was prepared. TCRdb used MiXCR to reprocess the PCR reads, holding one entry per CDR3 protein. The data show 350,000 to 450,000 distinct CDR3 sequences, about a fifth seen once. This CDR3 region has 13 residues. Germline V gives CDR1 DFQATT, CDR2 SNEGSKA (reference sequence). V was cut by 6 bases and J by 3 bases, with 11 bases left in between. The chain is built from TRBV20-1 and TRBJ1-4; D perhaps matches TRBD1 (6 bases). This clonotype was sampled from a human donor who donated a stem cell graft to a child with acute myeloid leukemia. The specimen comprised PBMCs from the stem cell graft donor, sampled from the stem cell graft. The CDR3 DNA reads as TGCAGTGCGGCTCGGACAGCTAATGAAAAACTGTTTTTT. Its protein is CSAARTANEKLFF.